This TCR beta chain was observed in a study of cytomegalovirus exposure and HLA in healthy donors. Turning to this clone: The antigen is not known.

Nominal health characterized the donors when sampled, though unrecorded immune exposures were likely. Study-level findings and limits: The authors judged a highly shared variant cluster likely a sequencing artifact.

This CDR3 region has 17 residues. V shed 2 bases and J 2 bases; nucleotides not matched to a gene: 5. The V gene's germline CDR1 is SGHDT and CDR2 YYEEEE. Researchers ran the PCR with 60 Vbeta and 13 Jbeta primers. Repertoires were generated with immunoSEQ multiplex PCR, while TCRdb's copy carries only in-frame clones and drops some. This sample has over 85,000 clones, with 81% found just once. The V gene is TRBV5-6, the J gene TRBJ2-7; TRBD2 matches at 15 bases. The TCR was taken from a man in his forties in good health and CMV-seropositive. What was sequenced was PBMCs. In DNA, the CDR3 is TGTGCCAGCAGCTTCGGGACTAGCGGGGGGAGGGCCTACGAGCAGTACTTC. Residues: CASSFGTSGGRAYEQYF.